This T cell receptor (beta chain) comes out of a study of OX40 agonist ivuxolimab in advanced cancers. The overall study: It was ivuxolimab, an agonistic anti-OX40 (CD134) antibody, that patients were treated with. Patients were treated with intravenous ivuxolimab, dosed at 0.01 to 10 mg/kg and infused every 2 weeks.

Clones were sequenced by immunoSEQ multiplex PCR, and TCRdb holds only the in-frame ones, with some missing. The sample lists roughly 70,000 clones; 80% to 90% were seen once. About this clone: The DNA is omitted, as the CDR3 cannot be located on it reliably, and the CDR3 follows TCRdb's listing.

Termini included, the CDR3 measures 12 amino acids. CDR1 SGHRS and CDR2 YFSETQ come from the germline V gene. This sequence was found in an adult with an advanced solid tumor such as melanoma, head and neck, liver or kidney cancer. The V gene is TRBV5-1, the J gene TRBJ2-7. The source was CD4+ or CD8+ T cells sorted from blood, collected in a trial of the OX40 agonist ivuxolimab. CDR3 loop: CASSSTLGEQYF.